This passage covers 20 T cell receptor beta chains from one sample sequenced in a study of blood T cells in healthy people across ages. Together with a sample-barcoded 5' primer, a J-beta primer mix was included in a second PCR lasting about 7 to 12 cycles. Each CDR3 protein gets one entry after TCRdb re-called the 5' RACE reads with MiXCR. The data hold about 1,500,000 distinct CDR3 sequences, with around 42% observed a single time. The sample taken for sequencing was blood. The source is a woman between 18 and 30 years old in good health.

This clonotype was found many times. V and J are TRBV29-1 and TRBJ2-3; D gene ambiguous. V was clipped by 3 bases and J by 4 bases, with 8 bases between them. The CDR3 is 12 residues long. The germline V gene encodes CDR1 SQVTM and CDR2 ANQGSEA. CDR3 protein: CSVEVQADTQYF. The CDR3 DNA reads TGCAGCGTTGAGGTGCAAGCAGATACGCAGTATTTT.

As DNA, the CDR3 is TGTGCCAGCAGCTCGACTAGCGGGCGGAGTCAAGAGACCCAGTACTTC. Protein product: CASSSTSGRSQETQYF. The chain joins TRBV13 to TRBJ2-5; 10 bases line up with TRBD2. The germline gives CDR1 PRHDT, CDR2 FYEKMQ (reference sequence). V was pared by 4 bases and J by 2 bases, with 7 bases of the junction left unmatched. This CDR3 is 16 amino acids long.

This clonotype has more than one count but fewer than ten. CDR3 coding DNA: TGCAGTGTCCAAGGGGCAGGGAGGATGAGCTACACCTTC. As protein: CSVQGAGRMSYTF. This rearrangement joins TRBV20-1 to TRBJ1-2; D is possibly TRBD1 (5 bases). The CDR3 is made up of 13 amino acids. Per the germline V gene, CDR1 is DFQATT and CDR2 is SNEGSKA (reference sequence). V lost 7 bases and J lost 9, with 21 bases in between.

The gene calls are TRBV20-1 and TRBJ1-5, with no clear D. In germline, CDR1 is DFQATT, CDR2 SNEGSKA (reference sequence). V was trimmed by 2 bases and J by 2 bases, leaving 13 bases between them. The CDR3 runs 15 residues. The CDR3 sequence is CSARPAEAGNQPQHF. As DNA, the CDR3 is TGCAGTGCTAGACCGGCGGAGGCAGGCAATCAGCCCCAGCATTTT.

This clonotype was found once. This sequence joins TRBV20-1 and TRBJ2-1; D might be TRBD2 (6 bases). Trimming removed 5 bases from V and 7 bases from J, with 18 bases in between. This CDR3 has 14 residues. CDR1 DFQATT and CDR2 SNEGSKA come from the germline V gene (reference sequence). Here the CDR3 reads CSARWSGGGNEQFF. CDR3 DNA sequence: TGCAGTGCTCGGTGGTCCGGGGGTGGTAATGAGCAGTTCTTC.

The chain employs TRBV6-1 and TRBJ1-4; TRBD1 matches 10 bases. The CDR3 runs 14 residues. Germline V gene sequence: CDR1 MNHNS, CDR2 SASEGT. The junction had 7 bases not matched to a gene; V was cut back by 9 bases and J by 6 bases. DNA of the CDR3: TGTGCCAGTGCCGCCGGGACAGGGGATGAAAAACTGTTTTTT. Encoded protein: CASAAGTGDEKLFF.

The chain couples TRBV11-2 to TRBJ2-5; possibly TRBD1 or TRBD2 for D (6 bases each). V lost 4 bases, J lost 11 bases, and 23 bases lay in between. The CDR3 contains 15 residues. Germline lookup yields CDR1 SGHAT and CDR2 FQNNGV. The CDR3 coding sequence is TGTGCCAGCAGCTCCCTGGGGGGCCTATACAATGAGCAGTACTTC. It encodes CASSSLGGLYNEQYF. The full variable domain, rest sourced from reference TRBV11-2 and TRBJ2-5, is EAGVAQSPRYKIIEKRQSVAFWCNPISGHATLYWYQQILGQGPKLLIQFQNNGVVDDSQLPKDRFSAERLKGVDSTLKIQPAKLEDSAVYLCASSSLGGLYNEQYFGPGTRLLVL.

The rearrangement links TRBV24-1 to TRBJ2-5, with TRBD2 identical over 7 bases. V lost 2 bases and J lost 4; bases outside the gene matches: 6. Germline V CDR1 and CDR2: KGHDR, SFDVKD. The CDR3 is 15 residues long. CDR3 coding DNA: TGTGCCACCAGTGATTCTCGGACTAGTGGAGAGACCCAGTACTTC. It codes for CATSDSRTSGETQYF.

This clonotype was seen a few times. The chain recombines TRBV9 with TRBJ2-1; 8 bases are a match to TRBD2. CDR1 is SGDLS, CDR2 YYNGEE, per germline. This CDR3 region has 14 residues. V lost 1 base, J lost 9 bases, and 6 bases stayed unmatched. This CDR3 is CASSVNSGKGEQFF. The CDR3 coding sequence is TGTGCCAGCAGCGTAAATAGCGGGAAGGGTGAGCAGTTCTTC.

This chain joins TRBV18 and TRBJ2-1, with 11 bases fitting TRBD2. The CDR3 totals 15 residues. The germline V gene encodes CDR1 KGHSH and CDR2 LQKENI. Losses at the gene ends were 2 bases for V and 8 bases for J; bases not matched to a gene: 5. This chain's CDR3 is CASSPTSGGWDEQFF. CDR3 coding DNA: TGTGCCAGCTCACCAACTAGCGGGGGATGGGATGAGCAGTTCTTC.

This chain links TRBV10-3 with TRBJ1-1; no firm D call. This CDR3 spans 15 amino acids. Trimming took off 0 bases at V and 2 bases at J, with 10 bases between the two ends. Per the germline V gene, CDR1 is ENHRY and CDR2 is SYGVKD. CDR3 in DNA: TGTGCCATCAGTGAGTCGGCAGACTTTAACACTGAAGCTTTCTTT. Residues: CAISESADFNTEAFF.

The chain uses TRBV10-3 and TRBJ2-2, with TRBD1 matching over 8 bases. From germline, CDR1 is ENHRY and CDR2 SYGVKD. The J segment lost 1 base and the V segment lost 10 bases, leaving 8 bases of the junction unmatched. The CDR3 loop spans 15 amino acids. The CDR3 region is CASHPGQGNTGELFF. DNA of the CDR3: TGTGCCAGCCACCCTGGACAGGGGAACACCGGGGAGCTGTTTTTT.

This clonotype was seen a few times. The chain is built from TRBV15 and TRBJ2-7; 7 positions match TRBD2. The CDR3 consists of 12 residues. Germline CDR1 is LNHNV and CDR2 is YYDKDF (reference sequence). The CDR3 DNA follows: TGTGCTCCGGACGCTAGCGGATACGAGCAGTACTTC. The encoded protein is CAPDASGYEQYF.

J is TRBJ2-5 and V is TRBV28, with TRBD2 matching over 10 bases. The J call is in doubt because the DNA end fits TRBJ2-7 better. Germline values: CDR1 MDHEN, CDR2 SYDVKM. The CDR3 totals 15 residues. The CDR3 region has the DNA TGTGCCAGCAGAAAACTAGCGGGACCTTCCTACGAGCAGTACTTC. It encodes CASRKLAGPSYEQYF.

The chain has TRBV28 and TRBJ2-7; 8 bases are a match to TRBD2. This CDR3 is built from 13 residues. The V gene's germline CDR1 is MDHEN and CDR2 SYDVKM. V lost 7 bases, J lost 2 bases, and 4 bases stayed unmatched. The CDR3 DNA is TGTGCCAGCACGGGAGCGGGGGCCTACGAGCAGTACTTC. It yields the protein CASTGAGAYEQYF.

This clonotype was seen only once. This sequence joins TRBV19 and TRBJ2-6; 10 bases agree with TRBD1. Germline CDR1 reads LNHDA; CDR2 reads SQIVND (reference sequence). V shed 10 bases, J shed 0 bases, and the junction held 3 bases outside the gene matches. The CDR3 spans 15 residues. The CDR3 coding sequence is TGTGCCACCGGACAGGGGGACTCTGGGGCCAACGTCCTGACTTTC. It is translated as CATGQGDSGANVLTF.

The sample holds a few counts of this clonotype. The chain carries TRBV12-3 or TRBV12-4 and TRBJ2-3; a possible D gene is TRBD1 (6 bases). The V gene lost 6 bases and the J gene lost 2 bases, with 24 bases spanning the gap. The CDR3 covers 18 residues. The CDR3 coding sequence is TGTGCCAGCAGCTTTGGCGACGGCCCGACAGGAGTCACAGATACGCAGTATTTT. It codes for CASSFGDGPTGVTDTQYF.

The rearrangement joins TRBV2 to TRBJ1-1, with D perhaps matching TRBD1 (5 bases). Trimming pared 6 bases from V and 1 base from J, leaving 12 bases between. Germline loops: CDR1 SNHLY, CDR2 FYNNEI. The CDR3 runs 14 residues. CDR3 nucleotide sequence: TGTGCCAGCAGCGTCAAAGGGGAGAACACTGAAGCTTTCTTT. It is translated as CASSVKGENTEAFF.

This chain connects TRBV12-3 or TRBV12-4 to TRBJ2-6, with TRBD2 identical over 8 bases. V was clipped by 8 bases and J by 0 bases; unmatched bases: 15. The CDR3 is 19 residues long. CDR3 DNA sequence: TGTGCCAGCGGTAATAGCGGGACTAGTACTTTCTCTGGGGCCAACGTCCTGACTTTC. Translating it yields CASGNSGTSTFSGANVLTF.

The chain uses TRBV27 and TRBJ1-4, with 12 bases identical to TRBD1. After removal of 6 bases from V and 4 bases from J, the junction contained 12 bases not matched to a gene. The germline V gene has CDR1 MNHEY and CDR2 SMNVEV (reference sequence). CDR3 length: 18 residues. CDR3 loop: CASRNIRDRGLNNEKLFF. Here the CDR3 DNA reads TGTGCCAGCAGAAACATCCGGGACAGGGGGCTTAATAATGAAAAACTGTTTTTT.